The clone carrying this TCR beta chain occurred a few times. This sample is part of a study of CD8+ T cells in alopecia areata. RNA extraction and reverse transcription yielded cDNA as sequencing template. Profiling relied on immunoSEQ multiplex PCR, and the TCRdb table lists in-frame clones only, not all of them. The table lists 200,000 or so clones, more than 45% of them singletons. The CDR3 loop spans 17 amino acids. With 0 bases clipped from V and 6 bases from J, the junction kept 9 bases outside the gene matches. Germline V gene sequence: CDR1 SGDLS, CDR2 YYNGEE. The treatment here: oral pan-JAK inhibitor, 5-10 mg twice daily.

This specimen was CD4+ T cells sorted from blood, taken at week 24, from a patient treated with tofacitinib. This rearrangement joins TRBV9 to TRBJ2-2, with 9 bases matching TRBD1. The clonotype comes from a human donor with alopecia areata. This CDR3 is CASSVAPQGAMAGELFF. CDR3 coding DNA: TGTGCCAGCAGCGTAGCCCCACAGGGGGCTATGGCCGGGGAGCTGTTTTTT.